This TCR beta chain was observed in a study of blood T cells in healthy people across ages. The study's findings and limits: In these data, TCR beta diversity tracked strongly with naive T cell percentage. Any changes in expanded clonotypes were possibly confounded, as donor CMV status remained unknown.

A remark on this clonotype: Its antigen is currently unknown.

A second about 7 to 11 cycle PCR used barcoded and J-beta primers. Per sample, CDR3-containing paired-end reads numbered at least 2.5 million. TCRdb redid the calling of the 5' RACE reads with MiXCR, one entry per CDR3 protein. This sample has 1,300,000 or so distinct CDR3 sequences; approximately 63% occur once, and the top ten carry over 5.5%. This CDR3 contains 16 residues. Germline V gives CDR1 SQVTM, CDR2 ANQGSEA. J was trimmed by 1 base and V by 4 bases; bases with no gene match: 11. Sequences were obtained from blood. This receptor was taken from a man aged 18-30 years in good health. The rearrangement links TRBV29-1 to TRBJ1-1, with TRBD1 matching 8 bases. CDR3 DNA: TGCAGCGTTGGAAAGAGGCCCGGACAGGGGAACACTGAAGCTTTCTTT. This sequence encodes CSVGKRPGQGNTEAFF.